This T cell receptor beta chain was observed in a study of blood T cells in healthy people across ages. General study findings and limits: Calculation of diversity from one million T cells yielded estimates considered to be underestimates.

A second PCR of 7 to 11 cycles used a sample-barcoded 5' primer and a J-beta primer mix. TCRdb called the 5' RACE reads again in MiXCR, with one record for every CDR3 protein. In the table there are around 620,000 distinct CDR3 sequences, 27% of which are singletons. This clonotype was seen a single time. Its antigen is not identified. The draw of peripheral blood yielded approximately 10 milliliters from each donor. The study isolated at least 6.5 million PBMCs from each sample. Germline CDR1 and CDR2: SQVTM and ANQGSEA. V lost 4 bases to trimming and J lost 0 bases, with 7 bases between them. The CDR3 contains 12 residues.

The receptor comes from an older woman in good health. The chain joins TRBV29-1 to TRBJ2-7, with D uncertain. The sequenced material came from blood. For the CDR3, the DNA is TGCAGCGTTGTCGGCAACTCCTACGAGCAGTACTTC. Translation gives CSVVGNSYEQYF.